The 4 T cell receptor beta chains given below trace back to one sample, sequenced in a study of T cell responses to AZD1222 COVID-19 vaccine. Here immunoSEQ multiplex PCR was the method, and the copy in TCRdb shows in-frame clones only, minus some. This sample has some 30,000 clones, with 85% to 90% found just once. The source material was peripheral blood, sampled 28 days after the second AZD1222 dose. The receptor set was obtained from an adult who received the AZD1222 COVID-19 vaccine.

The chain employs TRBV27 and TRBJ2-3; D is uncertain. The V end was cut by 6 bases, the J end by 5 bases, with 6 bases between. Germline CDR1 MNHEY, CDR2 SMNVEV (reference sequence). This CDR3 has 11 residues. CDR3 sequence (DNA): TGTGCCAGCAGGACCCTAGATACGCAGTATTTT. Translation gives CASRTLDTQYF.

This chain joins TRBV19 and TRBJ2-7, with TRBD1 matching over 10 bases. This CDR3 has 14 amino acids. V lost 3 bases to trimming and J lost 4 bases; unmatched junction nucleotides: 3. Germline CDR1 is LNHDA and CDR2 is SQIVND (reference sequence). CDR3 residues: CASSMGQGRYEQYF. In DNA, the CDR3 is TGTGCCAGTAGTATGGGACAGGGGCGGTACGAGCAGTACTTC.

This chain joins TRBV6-5 and TRBJ2-1; tentative D call: TRBD2 (6 bases). In germline, CDR1 is MNHEY, CDR2 SVGAGI. CDR3 length: 13 residues. V lost 6 bases to trimming and J lost 6 bases, with 12 bases between them. CDR3 nucleotides: TGTGCCAGCAGCCGGCTAGCGTTCAATGAGCAGTTCTTC. This translates into CASSRLAFNEQFF.

The rearrangement joins TRBV11-2 to TRBJ2-1; maybe TRBD2 (6 bases). This CDR3 region has 14 residues. CDR1 and CDR2 (germline): SGHAT, FQNNGV. V was shortened by 2 bases and J by 7 bases, with 12 bases between the two germline ends. Here the CDR3 reads CASSLNGGKNEQFF. CDR3 sequence (DNA): TGTGCCAGCAGCTTAAATGGGGGGAAAAATGAGCAGTTCTTC.